What follows are 21 T cell receptor beta chains derived from one specimen sequenced in a study of human T cells and chemical hapten exposure. Each CDR3 protein is one row after TCRdb ran MiXCR on the RACE reads. This sample has 75,000 to 90,000 distinct CDR3 sequences; approximately 11% occur once, and the top ten carry approximately 3.7%. The time point: patch test 3, about 24 weeks after DPC sensitization. Documented treatment: therapeutic diphenylcyclopropenone sensitization with weekly scalp DPC. Sequencing was performed on whole blood, taken in connection with sensitization to the hapten diphenylcyclopropenone (DPC). These receptors were obtained from a woman between 45 and 60 years old with alopecia areata. Some clones in this sample may be carry-over from other donors' samples.

Ten or more counts support this clonotype. This chain uses TRBV9 with TRBJ2-2; 9 bases match TRBD1. CDR1 SGDLS and CDR2 YYNGEE come from the germline V gene. The CDR3 sequence is 16 residues long. J gave up 7 bases and V 0 bases, and 7 bases lay outside the gene matches. The CDR3: CASSVDRDRVFGELFF. The CDR3 nucleotides are TGTGCCAGCAGCGTAGATAGGGACAGGGTCTTCGGGGAGCTGTTTTTT.

This clonotype appeared many times. The chain carries TRBV29-1 and TRBJ1-1; tentative D call: TRBD1 (5 bases). V was shortened by 3 bases and J by 5 bases, with 13 bases between the two germline ends. This CDR3 comprises 13 residues. The germline V gene has CDR1 SQVTM and CDR2 ANQGSEA. The CDR3 DNA is TGCAGCGTTGAGGGAGGGGATCAAACTGAAGCTTTCTTT. It codes for CSVEGGDQTEAFF.

This clonotype was observed many times. The rearrangement links TRBV20-1 to TRBJ2-4; 13 bases are shared with TRBD2. Unmatched junction bases numbered 6, after V lost 5 bases and J lost 5 bases. The CDR3 runs to 15 residues. Per the germline V gene, CDR1 is DFQATT and CDR2 is SNEGSKA (reference sequence). CDR3 region: CSARTSGRGENIQYF. CDR3 nucleotides: TGCAGTGCTCGTACTAGCGGGAGGGGGGAAAACATTCAGTACTTC.

This clonotype was observed at least ten times. The rearrangement uses TRBV7-2 and TRBJ2-3, with 13 bases lining up with TRBD2. J gave up 3 bases and V 5 bases, and 8 bases lay outside the gene matches. The germline V gene encodes CDR1 SGHTA and CDR2 FQGNSA. The CDR3 is 17 amino acids. Here the CDR3 DNA reads TGTGCCAGCAGCCCTCGGACTAGCGGGAGTGGGACAGATACGCAGTATTTT. This sequence encodes CASSPRTSGSGTDTQYF.

This clonotype was picked up a small number of times. The chain combines TRBV5-4 with TRBJ2-7; tentative D call: TRBD1 (6 bases). The germline CDR1 and CDR2 sequences are SGHNT and YYREEE (reference sequence). The CDR3 is made up of 15 amino acids. Trimming pared 2 bases from V and 0 bases from J, leaving 12 bases between. DNA for the CDR3: TGTGCCAGCAGCTTACAGGGCTTTTACTCCTACGAGCAGTACTTC. Amino acid sequence: CASSLQGFYSYEQYF. The entire variable domain, with the rest obtained from reference TRBV5-4 and TRBJ2-7, is as follows: ETGVTQSPTHLIKTRGQQVTLRCSSQSGHNTVSWYQQALGQGPQFIFQYYREEENGRGNFPPRFSGLQFPNYSSELNVNALELDDSALYLCASSLQGFYSYEQYFGPGTRLTVT.

This clonotype has ten or more counts. V is TRBV29-1 and J is TRBJ1-3; TRBD1 aligns across 8 bases. The germline V gene encodes CDR1 SQVTM and CDR2 ANQGSEA. This CDR3 is built from 15 residues. J lost 7 bases, V lost 6 bases, and 14 bases had no gene match. In DNA form, the CDR3 reads TGCAGCGTCGGACCGTCAGGGGGCTATGGGAACACCATATATTTT. Protein product: CSVGPSGGYGNTIYF. Filled out from reference TRBV29-1 and TRBJ1-3, the complete variable domain reads SAVISQKPSRDICQRGTSLTIQCQVDSQVTMMFWYRQQPGQSLTLIATANQGSEATYESGFVIDKFPISRPNLTFSTLTVSNMSPEDSSIYLCSVGPSGGYGNTIYFGEGSWLTVV.

In nucleotides, the CDR3 is TGTGCCAGCAGCTTAGCAGGACTAGTTTCCGAGCAGTACTTC. Protein product: CASSLAGLVSEQYF. The chain combines TRBV7-2 with TRBJ2-7; the match to TRBD2 covers 7 bases. There are 14 residues in the CDR3. Looked up from germline, CDR1 is SGHTA and CDR2 is FQGNSA. V was clipped by 0 bases and J by 6 bases; unmatched bases: 5. Combining the CDR3 with reference TRBV7-2 and TRBJ2-7 gives the whole variable domain GAGVSQSPSNKVTEKGKDVELRCDPISGHTALYWYRQSLGQGLEFLIYFQGNSAPDKSGLPSDRFSAERTGGSVSTLTIQRTQQEDSAVYLCASSLAGLVSEQYFGPGTRLTVT.

The rearrangement uses TRBV12-3 or TRBV12-4 and TRBJ1-1, with 9 bases aligning to TRBD1. The CDR3 totals 15 residues. Losses at the gene ends were 5 bases for V and 0 bases for J; bases not matched to a gene: 4. Written as DNA, the CDR3 is TGTGCCAGCAGTCCCGGGACAGGGCTGAACACTGAAGCTTTCTTT. As protein: CASSPGTGLNTEAFF.

This clonotype was picked up many times. This CDR3 fails to terminate in the conserved phenylalanine or tryptophan, so it likely reflects a read error. The V call is TRBV19, the J call TRBJ1-5; 9 nucleotides line up with TRBD1. Germline assignment: CDR1 LNHDA and CDR2 SQIVND (reference sequence). V shed 7 bases, J shed 2 bases, and the junction held 6 bases outside the gene matches. The length of the CDR3 is 15 residues. The CDR3: CASNRDRAGNQPQHS. The DNA of the CDR3 is TGTGCCAGTAACCGGGACAGGGCGGGCAATCAGCCCCAGCATTCT.

This clonotype was seen ten or more times. The genes are TRBV19 and TRBJ1-5; unclear D gene. In germline, CDR1 is LNHDA, CDR2 SQIVND (reference sequence). The V end was cut by 9 bases, the J end by 5 bases, with 14 bases between. The CDR3 is made up of 13 amino acids. The CDR3 is CASSERRDQPQHF. The CDR3 DNA reads TGTGCCAGCTCCGAGAGGCGGGATCAGCCCCAGCATTTT.

V gene TRBV19 combines with J gene TRBJ2-1; 12 nucleotides line up with TRBD1. The CDR3 is 16 residues long. Trimming cost V 4 bases and J 7 bases; bases outside gene matches: 8. Germline values: CDR1 LNHDA, CDR2 SQIVND (reference sequence). CDR3 DNA sequence: TGTGCCAGTAGTACCGTCGGGACAGGGGGCCAAAATGAGCAGTTCTTC. Amino acids: CASSTVGTGGQNEQFF.

The table lists this clonotype with a few counts. The gene calls are TRBV29-1 and TRBJ2-7, with D perhaps given as TRBD1 or TRBD2 (5 bases each). Germline assignment: CDR1 SQVTM and CDR2 ANQGSEA. The CDR3 sequence is 12 residues long. Trimming pared 2 bases from V and 5 bases from J, leaving 10 bases between. DNA of the CDR3: TGCAGCGTTGAACAGGGAGCCAACGAGCAGTACTTC. Translated, it gives CSVEQGANEQYF.

This clonotype has only a few counts. The chain combines TRBV11-2 with TRBJ2-7, with D uncertain. Germline CDR1 SGHAT, CDR2 FQNNGV. This CDR3 comprises 13 residues. Trimming pared 3 bases from V and 6 bases from J, leaving 12 bases between. CDR3: CASSFRPPLEQYF. CDR3 DNA: TGTGCCAGCAGCTTCCGACCCCCACTCGAGCAGTACTTC.

This clonotype was observed a few times. V is TRBV12-3 or TRBV12-4 and J is TRBJ2-1; 10 bases fit TRBD2. After removal of 3 bases from V and 10 bases from J, the junction contained 9 bases not matched to a gene. The CDR3 loop spans 15 amino acids. The CDR3 coding sequence is TGTGCCAGCAGTTTTGGAGCGGGAGGGCCGCGAGAGCAGTTCTTC. Protein product: CASSFGAGGPREQFF.

This clonotype was picked up many times. V gene TRBV7-2 combines with J gene TRBJ2-7, with TRBD2 identical over 7 bases. V was clipped by 5 bases and J by 2 bases; unmatched bases: 9. This CDR3 is built from 15 residues. Germline V gene lookup returns CDR1 SGHTA and CDR2 FQGNSA. Written as DNA, the CDR3 is TGTGCCAGCAGCCCGTCGCGGCGGGAGACCTACGAGCAGTACTTC. Its protein product is CASSPSRRETYEQYF.

V gene TRBV29-1 combines with J gene TRBJ1-5; possibly TRBD1 for D (5 bases). The V and J ends lost 6 bases and 4 bases respectively, with 16 bases between them. This CDR3 has 14 amino acids. In germline, CDR1 is SQVTM, CDR2 ANQGSEA. The CDR3 loop is CSVAAGTENQPQHF. In nucleotides, the CDR3 is TGCAGCGTCGCCGCAGGGACCGAGAATCAGCCCCAGCATTTT.

The rearrangement joins TRBV7-2 to TRBJ1-2; D may be TRBD1 (6 bases). Germline assignment: CDR1 SGHTA and CDR2 FQGNSA. The CDR3 is 13 amino acids. The V gene lost 5 bases and the J gene lost 4 bases, with 11 bases spanning the gap. CDR3 amino acids: CASSTQQGYGYTF. The CDR3 DNA reads as TGTGCCAGCAGCACACAACAGGGCTATGGCTACACCTTC.

This clonotype was picked up many times. The rearrangement uses TRBV7-2 and TRBJ1-4, with TRBD1 matching over 9 bases. Germline trimming cut 5 bases from V and 8 bases from J; bases unmatched to any gene: 9. The CDR3 extends over 15 amino acids. CDR1 SGHTA and CDR2 FQGNSA come from the germline V gene. CDR3: CASSVTGTGREKLFF. The CDR3 nucleotides read TGTGCCAGCAGCGTCACCGGGACAGGGCGCGAAAAACTGTTTTTT.

The chain uses TRBV18 and TRBJ2-5, with D perhaps matching TRBD1 (6 bases). Trimming removed 4 bases at V and 7 bases at J, with 13 bases between. The CDR3 runs to 13 residues. Germline V gene lookup returns CDR1 KGHSH and CDR2 LQKENI. Here the CDR3 reads CASSLGHSVTQYF. DNA for the CDR3: TGTGCCAGCTCACTGGGACACTCAGTGACCCAGTACTTC.

The V gene is TRBV6-1, the J gene TRBJ2-7; 9 nucleotides align to TRBD1. V lost 1 base and J lost 3; bases outside the gene matches: 4. CDR3 length: 15 amino acids. Germline lookup yields CDR1 MNHNS and CDR2 SASEGT. As DNA, the CDR3 is TGTGCCAGCAGTGAAGTACAGGGGGCACACTACGAGCAGTACTTC. Amino acid sequence: CASSEVQGAHYEQYF.

The rearrangement uses TRBV5-4 and TRBJ2-3, with D tentatively TRBD1 or TRBD2 (5 bases each). The V gene's germline CDR1 is SGHNT and CDR2 YYREEE (reference sequence). The ends were cut back, 4 bases at V and 5 bases at J, with 23 bases in the middle. This CDR3 has 17 residues. The CDR3 is CASSTPGRAEYRDTQYF. CDR3 sequence (DNA): TGTGCCAGCAGCACCCCAGGGCGGGCAGAATACCGAGATACGCAGTATTTT.